These 19 T cell receptor beta chains were all obtained from the same sample, sequenced in a study of Graves' ophthalmopathy and Graves' hyperthyroidism (dated by TCRdb to about 2018). The instrument was an Illumina HiSeq 2000. TCR beta CDR3 regions were amplified from RNA transcripts for repertoire sequencing. The first round was an RT-PCR using HTBI primers with the Qiagen OneStep RT-PCR kit, and this first round was followed by a second-round multiplex PCR, then size selection and purification. Using fastp trimming at Q25 and MiXCR clonotype assembly, TCRdb reanalyzed the public sequencing data and kept in-frame beta chains. Merged by CDR3 protein, the rows form single entries marked with the most common genes and DNA. This sample comprises almost 750,000 distinct CDR3 sequences, 40% of them detected only once. 35% to 55% of the sample belongs to the ten largest clones. The sequencing input was peripheral blood. These receptors all stem from an adult man with Graves' ophthalmopathy.

The V call is TRBV28, the J call TRBJ2-7; a possible D gene is TRBD2 (6 bases). Germline loops: CDR1 MDHEN, CDR2 SYDVKM. V was shortened by 6 bases and J by 6 bases, with 12 bases between the two germline ends. This CDR3 comprises 12 residues. CDR3 DNA sequence: TGTGCCAGCAGGCGACTAGATCGCGAGCAGTACTTC. Encoded protein: CASRRLDREQYF.

The table lists this clonotype with many counts. CDR3 loop: CAISESGSGADNQPQHF. CDR3 sequence (DNA): TGTGCCATCAGTGAGTCGGGGTCAGGGGCGGATAATCAGCCCCAGCATTTT. The genes are TRBV10-3 and TRBJ1-5; weak D call: TRBD1 (6 bases). Trimming left V 0 bases short and J 4 bases short, with 16 bases between. The CDR3 totals 17 residues. Germline V gives CDR1 ENHRY, CDR2 SYGVKD.

V is TRBV19 and J is TRBJ2-5, with TRBD2 as a possible D gene (5 bases). Looked up from germline, CDR1 is LNHDA and CDR2 is SQIVND (reference sequence). This CDR3 region has 16 residues. V was shortened by 9 bases and J by 1 base, with 21 bases between the two germline ends. CDR3 sequence (DNA): TGTGCCAGCAGCTCTCCTAGCTCGGGTCCCCAAGAGACCCAGTACTTC. It codes for CASSSPSSGPQETQYF.

The chain employs TRBV19 and TRBJ2-7; D is unresolved. The CDR3 covers 14 residues. Trimming cost V 3 bases and J 1 base, with 10 bases left between them. CDR1 and CDR2 (germline): LNHDA, SQIVND (reference sequence). The CDR3 protein is CASSIRDGSYEQYF. In DNA form, the CDR3 reads TGTGCCAGTAGTATTAGAGACGGATCCTACGAGCAGTACTTC.

As for this clonotype: One base away lies a much larger clone, so this may be a sequencing read error. The rearrangement uses TRBV2 and TRBJ1-1; 7 bases agree with TRBD1. This CDR3 spans 14 amino acids. Looked up from germline, CDR1 is SNHLY and CDR2 is FYNNEI. The V segment lost 5 bases and the J segment 5 bases; nucleotides outside the gene matches: 8. CDR3 region: CASSQKTGLTEAFF. CDR3 sequence (DNA): TGTGCCAGCAGTCAGAAGACAGGGTTGACTGAAGCTTTCTTT.

The chain carries TRBV6-2 or TRBV6-3 and TRBJ2-7, with 10 positions matching TRBD1. The CDR3 has 17 amino acids. Per the germline V gene, CDR1 is MNHEY and CDR2 is SVGEGT. The V segment lost 4 bases and the J segment 1 base; nucleotides outside the gene matches: 10. The CDR3 DNA reads TGTGCCAGCAGTTTAAGTTCTGTGGGACAGGGGTCCTACGAGCAGTACTTC. This encodes CASSLSSVGQGSYEQYF.

There are a few counts of this clonotype. This sequence joins TRBV6-4 and TRBJ2-5; 7 positions agree with TRBD1. This CDR3 has 14 residues. V lost 6 bases and J lost 0; bases outside the gene matches: 4. Germline V gene data show CDR1 as MRHNA and CDR2 as SNTAGT. In DNA, the CDR3 is TGTGCCAGCAGGGGGCAGGGGGACCAAGAGACCCAGTACTTC. Protein: CASRGQGDQETQYF.

This chain connects TRBV2 to TRBJ2-7; 7 positions agree with TRBD1. The germline V gene has CDR1 SNHLY and CDR2 FYNNEI. CDR3 length: 15 residues. J was trimmed by 3 bases and V by 6 bases; bases with no gene match: 11. DNA of the CDR3: TGTGCCAGCAGCCTATCCCCCCGACAGGGCTACGAGCAGTACTTC. Its translation: CASSLSPRQGYEQYF.

This clonotype has at least ten counts. DNA for the CDR3: TGTGCCAGCAGTGAAAAGGGTACGGACTATGGCTACACCTTC. It yields the protein CASSEKGTDYGYTF. The chain recombines TRBV2 with TRBJ1-2; D is uncertain. V was shortened by 2 bases and J by 3 bases, with 10 bases between the two germline ends. The CDR3 has 14 residues. CDR1 is SNHLY and CDR2 is FYNNEI in the germline V gene.

This clonotype showed up many times. This sequence joins TRBV15 and TRBJ1-1, with D tentatively TRBD1 (5 bases). The CDR3 has 14 residues. The V gene lost 1 base and the J gene lost 4 bases, with 10 bases spanning the gap. CDR1 and CDR2 from the germline V gene are LNHNV and YYDKDF (reference sequence). CDR3 sequence reads: CATSRGGGGTEAFF. CDR3 DNA: TGTGCCACCAGCAGAGGGGGGGGGGGCACTGAAGCTTTCTTT.

This clonotype came up a few times. Being one base from a much bigger clone, this may be a read error. V gene TRBV10-3 combines with J gene TRBJ1-2; a weak D match, TRBD1 (5 bases). Trimming shortened V by 6 bases and J by 6 bases, and 14 bases separated the two germline ends. This CDR3 region has 13 residues. The germline V gene has CDR1 ENHRY and CDR2 SYGVKD. The CDR3, as DNA: TGTGCCATCAGGACGGGGACGTTGGATGGCTACACCTTC. It yields the protein CAIRTGTLDGYTF.

This clonotype was seen more than once but under ten times. The chain has TRBV9 and TRBJ2-2; 8 nucleotides line up with TRBD1. The V gene end was trimmed by 0 bases and the J gene end by 2 bases; junction bases not matched to a gene: 3. The V gene's germline CDR1 is SGDLS and CDR2 YYNGEE. This CDR3 has 16 amino acids. CDR3 amino acids: CASSVGDRLNTGELFF. CDR3 nucleotides: TGTGCCAGCAGCGTAGGGGACAGGCTTAACACCGGGGAGCTGTTTTTT.

This sequence joins TRBV9 and TRBJ1-1; possible D gene TRBD1, 5 bases. V was clipped by 0 bases and J by 0 bases, with 18 bases between them. Per germline, CDR1 SGDLS and CDR2 YYNGEE. The CDR3 loop spans 18 amino acids. CDR3: CASSVEAGYGELNTEAFF. The CDR3 DNA reads TGTGCCAGCAGCGTAGAAGCAGGGTACGGGGAGCTGAACACTGAAGCTTTCTTT.

The V and J genes are TRBV10-3 and TRBJ1-1, with 8 bases that match TRBD1. CDR1 and CDR2 from the germline V gene are ENHRY and SYGVKD. The CDR3 loop spans 19 amino acids. The trim removed 6 bases at V and 1 base at J, leaving 19 bases unmatched. As DNA, the CDR3 is TGTGCCATCAGCGACCGACCCGAGACAGGGGCAATGTGGAACACTGAAGCTTTCTTT. As protein: CAISDRPETGAMWNTEAFF.

This clonotype showed up just once. This rearrangement joins TRBV29-1 to TRBJ2-7; 7 nucleotides align to TRBD1. The J call could be wrong; TRBJ2-1 is a better fit for the DNA end. Germline V lookup: CDR1 SQVTM, CDR2 ANQGSEA. The CDR3 is made up of 12 amino acids. The CDR3 nucleotides read TGCAGCGTTGGGGACAGTTACAATGAGCAGTTCTTC. Residues: CSVGDSYNEQFF.

This clonotype was detected ten times or more. V is TRBV10-3 and J is TRBJ1-2; perhaps TRBD1 as D (5 bases). Trimming took off 0 bases at V and 3 bases at J, with 11 bases between the two ends. CDR1 ENHRY and CDR2 SYGVKD come from the germline V gene. CDR3 length: 15 residues. The CDR3 protein is CAISESGGGDYGYTF. In DNA form, the CDR3 reads TGTGCCATCAGTGAGTCGGGCGGGGGAGACTATGGCTACACCTTC.

The chain recombines TRBV29-1 with TRBJ2-6; TRBD2 agrees at 7 bases. Trimming took 7 bases from V and 1 from J; bases not matched to a gene: 7. CDR1 is SQVTM and CDR2 is ANQGSEA in the germline V gene. The CDR3 extends over 15 amino acids. The CDR3 is CSGQWTSSGANVLTF. In DNA form, the CDR3 reads TGCAGCGGCCAATGGACTAGTTCTGGGGCCAACGTCCTGACTTTC. Looking up the rest from reference TRBV29-1 and TRBJ2-6 gives the full variable domain: SAVISQKPSRDICQRGTSLTIQCQVDSQVTMMFWYRQQPGQSLTLIATANQGSEATYESGFVIDKFPISRPNLTFSTLTVSNMSPEDSSIYLCSGQWTSSGANVLTFGAGSRLTVL.

This clonotype was seen a single time. This chain uses TRBV10-3 with TRBJ2-5, with D possibly being TRBD1 (7 bases). The germline gives CDR1 ENHRY, CDR2 SYGVKD. This CDR3 spans 14 amino acids. Trimming shortened V by 5 bases and J by 5 bases, and 15 bases separated the two germline ends. The CDR3 DNA is TGTGCCATCAGTCCCGTCTCAGGGGGGGAGACCCAGTACTTC. Residues: CAISPVSGGETQYF.

This clonotype was found many times. The V gene is TRBV11-2, the J gene TRBJ1-5, with D possibly matching TRBD1 (6 bases). Trimming cost V 5 bases and J 3 bases, with 14 bases left between them. The CDR3 has 15 residues. Germline V lookup: CDR1 SGHAT, CDR2 FQNNGV. In DNA, the CDR3 is TGTGCCAGCAGCCCCGGGACATTCGACAATCAGCCCCAGCATTTT. Translating it yields CASSPGTFDNQPQHF.